This T cell receptor (beta chain) was profiled in a study of circulating tumor DNA in untreated peripheral T-cell lymphoma. Study conclusions and caveats: In about 80% of patients, tumor-specific clonotypes were identified.

Some clones are missing from TCRdb's copy, which holds only in-frame ones; the method was immunoSEQ multiplex PCR. This table holds 2,000 or so clones, 70% to 75% found once. Of note for this clone: Its antigen is as yet unknown.

CDR3 length: 14 residues. V was pared by 8 bases and J by 0 bases, with 14 bases between. The germline CDR1 and CDR2 sequences are SQVTM and ANQGSEA. J is TRBJ2-1 and V is TRBV29-1, with D possibly being TRBD2 (5 bases). The sequencing sample was made of tumor tissue. This clonotype was sampled from a human donor with peripheral T-cell lymphoma. CDR3 in DNA: TGCAGCATTTCTAGCCCGAGCTCCTACAATGAGCAGTTCTTC. Translated, it gives CSISSPSSYNEQFF.